This T cell receptor (beta chain) is from a study of technical replicates of blood from a few donors. Repertoires were generated with immunoSEQ multiplex PCR, while TCRdb's copy carries only in-frame clones and drops some. The sample records roughly 80,000 clones, 90% to 95% being singletons. This CDR3 contains 12 residues. CDR1 is MNHNY, CDR2 SVGAGI, per germline (reference sequence). V shed 5 bases and J shed 2 bases, with 7 bases lying between them. The V call is TRBV6-6, the J call TRBJ2-7; maybe TRBD2 (5 bases). This clonotype was sampled from a human donor in good health. The sequenced material came from T cells isolated from PBMCs. The CDR3 protein is CASSPGAYEQYF. The CDR3 nucleotides read TGTGCCAGCAGTCCCGGGGCCTACGAGCAGTACTTC.